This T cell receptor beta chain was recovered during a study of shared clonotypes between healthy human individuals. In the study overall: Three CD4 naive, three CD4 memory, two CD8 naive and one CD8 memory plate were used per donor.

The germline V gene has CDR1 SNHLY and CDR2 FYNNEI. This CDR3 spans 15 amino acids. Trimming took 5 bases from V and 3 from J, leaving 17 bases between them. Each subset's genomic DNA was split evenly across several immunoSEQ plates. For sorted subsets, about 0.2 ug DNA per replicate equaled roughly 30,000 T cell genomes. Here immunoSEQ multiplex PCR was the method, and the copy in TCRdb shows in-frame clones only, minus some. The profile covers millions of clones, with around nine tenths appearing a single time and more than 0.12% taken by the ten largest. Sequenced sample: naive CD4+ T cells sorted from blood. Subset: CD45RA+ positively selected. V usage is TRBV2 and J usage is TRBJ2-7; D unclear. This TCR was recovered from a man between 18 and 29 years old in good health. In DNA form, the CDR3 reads TGTGCCAGCAGTCCTCCGGGCCCGGGCATCTACGAGCAGTACTTC. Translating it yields CASSPPGPGIYEQYF.